This entry features one T cell receptor (beta chain) sequence. This clone was recorded at least ten times. Its antigen is not yet known. The read ends 3 residues shy of where the CDR3 ends; the end is completed using the germline J gene. V is cut back by 4 bases and J by 8 bases, with 6 bases in the junction unmatched. From the cysteine through the phenylalanine, the CDR3 covers 14 amino acids. Shown are 33 bases from within the CDR3, in frame from base 1. According to the germline V gene, CDR1 reads MNHEY and CDR2 reads SVGEGT. For sequencing, equivalent amounts of genomic DNA were input from CVID and control samples. For every sample, a 60 bp segment covering the rearranged TCRbeta CDR3 region was amplified and then sequenced. TCRbeta amplification used the immunoSEQ assay, a bias-corrected multiplex PCR with high-throughput sequencing. The authors' pipeline ran thus. Every unique nucleotide sequence was considered a clone and was annotated with V, D and J genes, copy number and frequency. Sequences were labeled productive if in frame, and non-productive if out of frame or containing stop codons. As previously described, clonality was calculated on the basis of Shannon's entropy. Mean CDR3 Kyte-Doolittle hydropathy was derived from the predicted amino acid sequences of productive clones. Hierarchical clustering of scaled V gene usage was performed with the R hclust function using Manhattan distance and complete linkage. Sharing of clones by CDR3 amino acid sequence was evaluated by resampling 12 repertoires per group over 100 rounds. The repertoires were searched for 70 published EBV-specific and roughly 230 published CMV-specific TCRbeta sequences. Analysis left out two CVID samples that produced under 10,000 sequences, so 40 to 45 CVID repertoires remained. TCRdb took over this immuneACCESS table, retaining in-frame rearrangements with V and J assigned. Such tables are incomplete; in checked studies, under half of the missing clones stem from an unresolved V gene, and the remainder is unexplained. For V, J and clone size, that table is used; D and trimming come from the DNA. This sample shows about 66,000 clones, and none of them turns up only once. The ten largest clones take up about 1.8% of the sample.

Most CVID patients and most healthy controls were of Caucasian heritage. From each donor, roughly 4.5 to 8 ml of heparinized peripheral whole blood was collected. Genomic DNA from adults with common variable immune deficiency (CVID) and from healthy adult controls was used for sequencing of TCRbeta CDR3 repertoires. A total of around 22 healthy adult volunteers (around 12 female and ten or so male; age range about 20 to 70 years, mean age around 31) were included in the control group. To isolate peripheral blood mononuclear cells, diluted blood was subjected to density centrifugation over Hypaque 1077 or Ficoll-Paque. Genomic DNA was obtained from unsorted mononuclear cells through either Qiagen column purification or a centrifugation-based method. The source of the sample is a study of T cell clonality in common variable immunodeficiency (dated by TCRdb to about 2015). General study outcomes and caveats: Correlations between repertoire features and clinical complications were limited by patient heterogeneity within the CVID cohort. CVID TCRbeta sequences were reported to have fewer deletions and N-nucleotide insertions and to lack highly modified clones with 13 or more V deletions. CVID subjects shared fewer TCRbeta clones with each other than healthy controls did (p < 0.0001). The authors noted that sequencing repertoires of T cell subpopulations would be needed to clarify what caused the increased clonality in CVID. TCRbeta clonality was higher in CVID subjects than in healthy controls (t-test p = 0.018), and the increase was most characteristic of about a third of subjects. Even though DNA input was the same, control samples had an average of roughly 76,000 unique sequences each, compared with approximately 32,000 in CVID samples.

Sequences were obtained from peripheral blood mononuclear cells. The sequence joins TRBV6-2 or TRBV6-3 to TRBJ1-4; TRBD1 agrees with 8 junctional bases. This receptor was taken from a person aged 18 to 75 in good health. CDR3 sequence: CASSSRTGKEKLFF. The covered CDR3 bases are TGTGCCAGCAGTTCCCGGACAGGGAAAGAAAAA.